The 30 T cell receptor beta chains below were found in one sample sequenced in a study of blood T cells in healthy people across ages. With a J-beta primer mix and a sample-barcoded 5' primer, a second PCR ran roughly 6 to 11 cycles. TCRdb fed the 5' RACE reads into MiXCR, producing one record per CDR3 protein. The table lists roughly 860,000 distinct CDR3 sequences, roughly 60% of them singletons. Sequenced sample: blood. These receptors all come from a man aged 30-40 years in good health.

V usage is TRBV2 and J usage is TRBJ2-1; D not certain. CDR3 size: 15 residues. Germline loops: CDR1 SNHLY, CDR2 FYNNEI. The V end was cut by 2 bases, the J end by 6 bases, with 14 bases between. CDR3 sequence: CASSELDTRGNEQFF. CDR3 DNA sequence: TGTGCCAGCAGTGAACTAGATACGAGAGGCAATGAGCAGTTCTTC.

CDR3 sequence (DNA): TGTGCCAGCAGCTCAACAGGGGGCGCGACCAAAAACATTCAGTACTTC. Protein: CASSSTGGATKNIQYF. The chain combines TRBV13 with TRBJ2-4; the match to TRBD1 covers 9 bases. Germline V gene sequence: CDR1 PRHDT, CDR2 FYEKMQ (reference sequence). The CDR3 covers 16 residues. With V trimmed by 4 bases and J by 2 bases, 6 bases remained unmatched.

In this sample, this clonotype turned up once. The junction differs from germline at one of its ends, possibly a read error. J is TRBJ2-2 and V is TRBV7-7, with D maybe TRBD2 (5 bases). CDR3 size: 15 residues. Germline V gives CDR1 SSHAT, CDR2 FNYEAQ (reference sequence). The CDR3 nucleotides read TGTGCTAGCACCGTCGGACCCGCGGGCACCGGGGAGCTGTTTTTT. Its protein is CASTVGPAGTGELFF.

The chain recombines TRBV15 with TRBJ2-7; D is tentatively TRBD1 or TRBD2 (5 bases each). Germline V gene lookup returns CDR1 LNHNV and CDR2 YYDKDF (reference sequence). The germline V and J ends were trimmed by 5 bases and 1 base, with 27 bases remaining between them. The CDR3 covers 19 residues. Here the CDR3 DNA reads TGTGCCACCAGCGGAGGCCCGGGACCGTCTCCATATCTTTCCTACGAGCAGTACTTC. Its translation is CATSGGPGPSPYLSYEQYF. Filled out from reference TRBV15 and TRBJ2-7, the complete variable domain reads DAMVIQNPRYQVTQFGKPVTLSCSQTLNHNVMYWYQQKSSQAPKLLFHYYDKDFNNEADTPDNFQSRRPNTSFCFLDIRSPGLGDTAMYLCATSGGPGPSPYLSYEQYFGPGTRLTVT.

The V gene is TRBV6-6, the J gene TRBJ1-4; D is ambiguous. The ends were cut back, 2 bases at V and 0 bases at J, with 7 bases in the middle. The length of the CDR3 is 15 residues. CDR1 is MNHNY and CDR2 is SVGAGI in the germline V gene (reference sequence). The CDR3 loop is CASSYVFPTNEKLFF. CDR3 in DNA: TGTGCCAGCAGTTACGTGTTCCCAACTAATGAAAAACTGTTTTTT.

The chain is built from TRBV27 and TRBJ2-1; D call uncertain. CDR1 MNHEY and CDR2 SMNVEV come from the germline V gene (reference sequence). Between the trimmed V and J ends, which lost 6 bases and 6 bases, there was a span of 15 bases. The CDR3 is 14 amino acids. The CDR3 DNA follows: TGTGCCAGCAGCCCGATGGGGTCGGGCAATGAGCAGTTCTTC. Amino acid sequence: CASSPMGSGNEQFF.

CDR3 in amino acids: CASSSAWGSSNSPLHF. The CDR3 DNA reads TGTGCCAGCAGCTCCGCCTGGGGAAGCAGTAATTCACCCCTCCACTTT. The chain uses TRBV7-2 and TRBJ1-6; D not resolved. V lost 4 bases, J lost 6 bases, and 16 bases lay in between. Germline lookup yields CDR1 SGHTA and CDR2 FQGNSA. CDR3 length equals 16 residues.

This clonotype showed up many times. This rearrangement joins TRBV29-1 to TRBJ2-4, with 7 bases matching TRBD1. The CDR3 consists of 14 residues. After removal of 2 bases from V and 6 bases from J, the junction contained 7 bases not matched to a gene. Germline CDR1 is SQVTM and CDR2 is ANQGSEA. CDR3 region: CSVEPEGGGNIQYF. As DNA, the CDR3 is TGCAGCGTTGAACCAGAAGGGGGCGGAAACATTCAGTACTTC.

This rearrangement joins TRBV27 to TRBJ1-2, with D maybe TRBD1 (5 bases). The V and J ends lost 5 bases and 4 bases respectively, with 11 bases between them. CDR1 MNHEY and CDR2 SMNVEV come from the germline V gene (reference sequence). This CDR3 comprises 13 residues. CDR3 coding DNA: TGTGCCAGCAGTCCGCCGGGACGCTATGGCTACACCTTC. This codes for CASSPPGRYGYTF.

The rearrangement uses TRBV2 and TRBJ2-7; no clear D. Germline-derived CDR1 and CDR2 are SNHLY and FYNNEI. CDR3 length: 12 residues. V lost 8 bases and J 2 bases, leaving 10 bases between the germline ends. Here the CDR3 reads CASAEEPYEQYF. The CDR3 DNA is TGTGCCAGCGCAGAGGAACCCTACGAGCAGTACTTC.

The DNA for the CDR3 is TGTGCCAGCAGCCCCATAATAATAGCGGGGCCCTCTTTAGGCACAGATACGCAGTATTTT. This gives the protein CASSPIIIAGPSLGTDTQYF. The chain links TRBV21-1 to TRBJ2-3; the DNA was not compared with TRBD2, the D call given in the table. TRBV21-1 is labeled a pseudogene. The CDR3 has 20 residues.

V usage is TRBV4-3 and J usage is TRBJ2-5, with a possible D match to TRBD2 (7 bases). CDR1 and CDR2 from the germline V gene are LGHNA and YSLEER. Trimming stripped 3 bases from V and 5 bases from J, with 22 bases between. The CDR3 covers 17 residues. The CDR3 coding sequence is TGCGCCAGCAGCCATCTACTAGGAGGGGGGGCCCAGGAGACCCAGTACTTC. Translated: CASSHLLGGGAQETQYF.

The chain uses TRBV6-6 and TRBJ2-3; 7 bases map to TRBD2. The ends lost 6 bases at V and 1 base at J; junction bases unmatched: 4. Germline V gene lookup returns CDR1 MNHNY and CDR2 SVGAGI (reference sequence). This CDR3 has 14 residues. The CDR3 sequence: CASRLRGGTDTQYF. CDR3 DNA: TGTGCCAGCAGATTACGGGGGGGCACAGATACGCAGTATTTT.

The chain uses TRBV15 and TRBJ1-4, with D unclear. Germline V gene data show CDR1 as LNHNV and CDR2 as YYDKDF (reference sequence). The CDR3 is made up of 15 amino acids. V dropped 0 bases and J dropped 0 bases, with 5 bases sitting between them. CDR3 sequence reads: CATSREEATNEKLFF. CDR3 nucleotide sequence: TGTGCCACCAGCAGAGAGGAGGCAACTAATGAAAAACTGTTTTTT.

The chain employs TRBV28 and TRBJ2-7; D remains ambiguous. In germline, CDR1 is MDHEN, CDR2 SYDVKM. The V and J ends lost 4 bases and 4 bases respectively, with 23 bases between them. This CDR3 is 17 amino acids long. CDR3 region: CASSYPPGVGSSYEQYF. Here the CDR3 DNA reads TGTGCCAGCAGTTACCCACCGGGTGTTGGGTCCTCGTACGAGCAGTACTTC.

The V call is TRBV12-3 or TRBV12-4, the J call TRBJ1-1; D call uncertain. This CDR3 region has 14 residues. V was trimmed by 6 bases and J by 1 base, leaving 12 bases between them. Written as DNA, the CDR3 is TGTGCCAGCAGCACCAAAGCAGGGAACACTGAAGCTTTCTTT. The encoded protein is CASSTKAGNTEAFF.

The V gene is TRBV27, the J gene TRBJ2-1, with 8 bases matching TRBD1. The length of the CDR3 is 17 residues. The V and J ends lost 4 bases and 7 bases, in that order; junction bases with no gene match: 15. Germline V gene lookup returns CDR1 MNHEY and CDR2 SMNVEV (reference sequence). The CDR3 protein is CASSWGQAWGFINEQFF. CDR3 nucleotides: TGTGCCAGCAGTTGGGGACAGGCATGGGGCTTTATAAATGAGCAGTTCTTC.

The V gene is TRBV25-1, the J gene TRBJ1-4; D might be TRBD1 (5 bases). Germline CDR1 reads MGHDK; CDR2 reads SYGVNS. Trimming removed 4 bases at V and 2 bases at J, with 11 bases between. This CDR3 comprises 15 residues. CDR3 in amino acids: CASSALEGTNEKLFF. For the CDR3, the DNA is TGTGCCAGCAGTGCCCTGGAGGGGACTAATGAAAAACTGTTTTTT.

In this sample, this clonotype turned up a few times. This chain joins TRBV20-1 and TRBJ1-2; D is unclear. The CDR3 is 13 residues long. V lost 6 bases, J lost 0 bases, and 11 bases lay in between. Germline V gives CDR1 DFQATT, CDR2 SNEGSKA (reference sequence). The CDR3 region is CSALGLANYGYTF. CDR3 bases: TGCAGTGCCCTAGGACTAGCTAACTATGGCTACACCTTC.

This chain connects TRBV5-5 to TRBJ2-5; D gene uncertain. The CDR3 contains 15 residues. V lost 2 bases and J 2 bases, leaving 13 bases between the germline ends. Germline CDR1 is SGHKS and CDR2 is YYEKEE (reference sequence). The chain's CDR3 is CASSFLPGWQETQYF. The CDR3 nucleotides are TGTGCCAGCAGCTTTCTTCCAGGTTGGCAAGAGACCCAGTACTTC.

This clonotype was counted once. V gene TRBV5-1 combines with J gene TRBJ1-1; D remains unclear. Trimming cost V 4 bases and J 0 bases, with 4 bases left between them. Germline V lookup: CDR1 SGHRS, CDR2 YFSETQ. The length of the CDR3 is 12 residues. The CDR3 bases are TGCGCCAGCAGCGAATTGAACACTGAAGCTTTCTTT. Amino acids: CASSELNTEAFF.

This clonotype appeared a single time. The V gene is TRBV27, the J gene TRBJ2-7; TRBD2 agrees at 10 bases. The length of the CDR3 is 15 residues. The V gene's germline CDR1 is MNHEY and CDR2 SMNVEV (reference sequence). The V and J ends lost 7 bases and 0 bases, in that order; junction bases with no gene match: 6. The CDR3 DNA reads TGTGCCAGCATTTTTCCTAGCGGGGGCTCCTACGAGCAGTACTTC. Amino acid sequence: CASIFPSGGSYEQYF.

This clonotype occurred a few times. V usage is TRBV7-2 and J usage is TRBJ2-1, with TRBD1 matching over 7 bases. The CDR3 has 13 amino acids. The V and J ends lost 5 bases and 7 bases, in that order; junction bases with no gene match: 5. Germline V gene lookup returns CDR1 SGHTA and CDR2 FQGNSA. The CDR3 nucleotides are TGTGCCAGCAGCAAGGGGGCCGAGAATGAGCAGTTCTTC. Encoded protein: CASSKGAENEQFF.

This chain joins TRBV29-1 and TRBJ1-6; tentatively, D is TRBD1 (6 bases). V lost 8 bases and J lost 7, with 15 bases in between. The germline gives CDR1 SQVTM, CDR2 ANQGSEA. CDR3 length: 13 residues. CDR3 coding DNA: TGCAGCCCCAAACAGGGTTCCAATTCACCCCTCCACTTT. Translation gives CSPKQGSNSPLHF. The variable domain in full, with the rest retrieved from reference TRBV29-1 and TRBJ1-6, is SAVISQKPSRDICQRGTSLTIQCQVDSQVTMMFWYRQQPGQSLTLIATANQGSEATYESGFVIDKFPISRPNLTFSTLTVSNMSPEDSSIYLCSPKQGSNSPLHFGNGTRLTVT.

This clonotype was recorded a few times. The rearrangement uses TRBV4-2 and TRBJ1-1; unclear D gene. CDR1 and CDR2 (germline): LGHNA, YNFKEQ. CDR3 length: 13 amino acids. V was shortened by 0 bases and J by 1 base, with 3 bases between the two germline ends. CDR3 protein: CASSQERNTEAFF. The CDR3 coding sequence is TGTGCCAGCAGCCAAGAGAGGAACACTGAAGCTTTCTTT.

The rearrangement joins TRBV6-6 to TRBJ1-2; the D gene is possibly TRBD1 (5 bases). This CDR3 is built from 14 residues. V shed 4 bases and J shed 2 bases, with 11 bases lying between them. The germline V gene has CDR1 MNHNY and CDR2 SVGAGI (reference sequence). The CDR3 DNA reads TGTGCCAGCAGTTCCGTCGACAGAAACTATGGCTACACCTTC. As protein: CASSSVDRNYGYTF.

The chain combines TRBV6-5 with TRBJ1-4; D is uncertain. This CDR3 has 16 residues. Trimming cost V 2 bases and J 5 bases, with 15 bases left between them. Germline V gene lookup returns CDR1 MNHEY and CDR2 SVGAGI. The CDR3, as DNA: TGTGCCAGCAGTTACACGGCAGAGAGAGGGAATGAAAAACTGTTTTTT. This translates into CASSYTAERGNEKLFF.

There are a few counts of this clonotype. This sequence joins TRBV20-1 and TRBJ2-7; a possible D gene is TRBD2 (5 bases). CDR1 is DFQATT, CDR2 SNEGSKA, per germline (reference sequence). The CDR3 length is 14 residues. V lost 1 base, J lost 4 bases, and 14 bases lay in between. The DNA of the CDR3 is TGCAGTGCTAGAGCCGGGATGATGGGTTACGAGCAGTACTTC. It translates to CSARAGMMGYEQYF.

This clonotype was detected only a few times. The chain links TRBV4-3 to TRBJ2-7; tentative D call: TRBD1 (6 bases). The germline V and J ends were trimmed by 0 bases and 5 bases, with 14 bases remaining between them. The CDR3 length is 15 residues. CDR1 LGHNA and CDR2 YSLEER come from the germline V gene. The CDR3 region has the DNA TGCGCCAGCAGCCAAGACATCACAGGGAAGAACGAGCAGTACTTC. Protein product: CASSQDITGKNEQYF.

The CDR3, as DNA: TGTGCCAGCAGCTCCGGCCAGGGTGACTATGGCTACACCTTC. It is translated as CASSSGQGDYGYTF. The chain uses TRBV28 and TRBJ1-2, with a weak D call TRBD1 (5 bases). This CDR3 is built from 14 residues. Trimming left V 6 bases short and J 3 bases short, with 14 bases between. CDR1 MDHEN and CDR2 SYDVKM come from the germline V gene.